A single TCR beta chain is shown here with its context. The record originates from a study of blood T cell repertoires in COVID-19. Study-level information: The United States, Italy and Spain were the sources of the acute and convalescent COVID-19 samples.

Membership in each cohort depended on participant-reported clinical history. Per the original methods: Nucleated cell number was recorded as an estimate derived from reference gene primer amplification. The repertoire was sequenced with immunoSEQ multiplex PCR; TCRdb's copy has only in-frame clones and lacks some. That table furnishes V, J and clone size, whereas the DNA furnished D and trimming. This table has some 150,000 clones, around 80% appearing once. The CDR3 has 15 residues. V was pared by 0 bases and J by 8 bases, with 13 bases between. The V gene's germline CDR1 is SGHVS and CDR2 FNYEAQ. This clonotype was obtained from a man between 50 and 59 years old who had recovered from COVID-19. The chain uses TRBV7-6 and TRBJ1-4; possible D gene TRBD1, 6 bases. Sample: PBMCs or T cells enriched from blood (not recorded which). The CDR3: CASSLAGGGKEKLFF. For the CDR3, the DNA is TGTGCCAGCAGCTTAGCAGGTGGGGGCAAGGAAAAACTGTTTTTT.